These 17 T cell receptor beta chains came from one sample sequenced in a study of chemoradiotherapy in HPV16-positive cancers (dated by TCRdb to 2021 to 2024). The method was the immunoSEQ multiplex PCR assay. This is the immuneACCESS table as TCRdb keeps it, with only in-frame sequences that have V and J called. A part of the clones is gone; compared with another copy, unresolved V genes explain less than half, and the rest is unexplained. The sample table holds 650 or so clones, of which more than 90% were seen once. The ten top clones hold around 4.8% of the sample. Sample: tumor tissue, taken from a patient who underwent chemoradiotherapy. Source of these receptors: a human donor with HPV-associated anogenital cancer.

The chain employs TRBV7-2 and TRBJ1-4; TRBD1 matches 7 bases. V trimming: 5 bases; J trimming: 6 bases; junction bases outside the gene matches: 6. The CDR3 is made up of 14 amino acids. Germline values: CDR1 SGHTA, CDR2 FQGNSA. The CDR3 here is CASSPRQGYEKLFF. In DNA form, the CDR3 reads TGTGCCAGCAGCCCGCGACAGGGTTATGAAAAACTGTTTTTT.

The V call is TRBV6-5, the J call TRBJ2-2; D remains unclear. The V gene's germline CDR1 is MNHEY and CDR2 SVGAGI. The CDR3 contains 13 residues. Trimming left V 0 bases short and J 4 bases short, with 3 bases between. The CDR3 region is CASSYSPTGELFF. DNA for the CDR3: TGTGCCAGCAGTTACTCTCCCACCGGGGAGCTGTTTTTT.

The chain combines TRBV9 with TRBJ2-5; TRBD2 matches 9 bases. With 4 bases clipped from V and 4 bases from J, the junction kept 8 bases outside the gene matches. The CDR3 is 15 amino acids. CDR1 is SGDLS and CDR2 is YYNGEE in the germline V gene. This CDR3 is CASSPAGGPGETQYF. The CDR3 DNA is TGTGCCAGCAGCCCCGCGGGGGGGCCGGGAGAGACCCAGTACTTC.

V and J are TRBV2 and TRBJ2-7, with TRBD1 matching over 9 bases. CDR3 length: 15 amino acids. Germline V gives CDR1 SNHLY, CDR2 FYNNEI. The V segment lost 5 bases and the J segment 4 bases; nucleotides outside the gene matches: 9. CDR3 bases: TGTGCCAGCAGTCCCTCTGGGACAGGGAAGTACGAGCAGTACTTC. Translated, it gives CASSPSGTGKYEQYF.

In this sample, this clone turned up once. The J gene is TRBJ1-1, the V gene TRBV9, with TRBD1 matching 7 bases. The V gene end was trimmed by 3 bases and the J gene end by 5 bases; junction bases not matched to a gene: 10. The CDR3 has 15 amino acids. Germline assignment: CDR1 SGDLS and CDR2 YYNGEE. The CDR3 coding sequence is TGTGCCAGCAGCGGTCACATGACAGGGAGTACTGAAGCTTTCTTT. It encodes CASSGHMTGSTEAFF. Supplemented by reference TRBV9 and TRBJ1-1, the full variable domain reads DSGVTQTPKHLITATGQRVTLRCSPRSGDLSVYWYQQSLDQGLQFLIQYYNGEERAKGNILERFSAQQFPDLHSELNLSSLELGDSALYFCASSGHMTGSTEAFFGQGTRLTVV.

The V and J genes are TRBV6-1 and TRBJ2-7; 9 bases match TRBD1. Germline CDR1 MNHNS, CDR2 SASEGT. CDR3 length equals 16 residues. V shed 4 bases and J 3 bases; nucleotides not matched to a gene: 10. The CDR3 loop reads CASSAHTGGSVYEQYF. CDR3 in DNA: TGTGCCAGCAGTGCACATACAGGGGGCTCCGTCTACGAGCAGTACTTC.

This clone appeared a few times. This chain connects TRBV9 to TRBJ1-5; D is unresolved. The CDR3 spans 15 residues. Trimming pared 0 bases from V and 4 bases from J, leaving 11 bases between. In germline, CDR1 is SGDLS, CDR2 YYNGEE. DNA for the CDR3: TGTGCCAGCAGCGTAGGGTCGGCCTTGAATCAGCCCCAGCATTTT. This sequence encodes CASSVGSALNQPQHF.

The CDR3 loop is CASSPPVGGRNTEAFF. CDR3 nucleotides: TGTGCCAGCTCACCACCGGTGGGAGGGCGGAACACTGAAGCTTTCTTT. The J gene is TRBJ1-1, the V gene TRBV18; D not certain. The CDR3 extends over 16 amino acids. CDR1 KGHSH and CDR2 LQKENI come from the germline V gene. The germline V and J ends were trimmed by 0 bases and 1 base, with 12 bases remaining between them.

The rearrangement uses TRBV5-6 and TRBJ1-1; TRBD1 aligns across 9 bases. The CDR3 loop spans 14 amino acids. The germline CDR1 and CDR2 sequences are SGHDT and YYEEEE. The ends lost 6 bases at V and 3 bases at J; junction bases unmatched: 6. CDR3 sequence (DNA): TGTGCCAGCACCTGGGACAGGGTCGACACTGAAGCTTTCTTT. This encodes CASTWDRVDTEAFF. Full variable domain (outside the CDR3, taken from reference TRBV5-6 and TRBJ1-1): DAGVTQSPTHLIKTRGQQVTLRCSPKSGHDTVSWYQQALGQGPQFIFQYYEEEERQRGNFPDRFSGHQFPNYSSELNVNALLLGDSALYLCASTWDRVDTEAFFGQGTRLTVV.

Here the CDR3 DNA reads TGTGCCAGCAGTTACAGTATGGCGGGGGGGCCCGGTGAGCAGTTCTTC. This gives the protein CASSYSMAGGPGEQFF. The chain couples TRBV6-5 to TRBJ2-1; 9 bases fit TRBD2. Unmatched junction bases numbered 11, after V lost 2 bases and J lost 9 bases. Germline CDR1 and CDR2: MNHEY and SVGAGI. The CDR3 totals 16 residues.

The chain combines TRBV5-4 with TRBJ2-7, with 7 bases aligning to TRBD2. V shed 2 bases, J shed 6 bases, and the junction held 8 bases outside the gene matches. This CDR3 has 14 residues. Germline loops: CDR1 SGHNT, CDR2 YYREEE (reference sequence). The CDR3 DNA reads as TGTGCCAGCAGCTTATCAGCGGGGTTCGGCGAGCAGTACTTC. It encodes CASSLSAGFGEQYF.

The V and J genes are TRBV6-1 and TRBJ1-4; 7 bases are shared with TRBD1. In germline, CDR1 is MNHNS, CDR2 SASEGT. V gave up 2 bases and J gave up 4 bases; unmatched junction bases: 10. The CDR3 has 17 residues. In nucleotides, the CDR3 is TGTGCCAGCAGTGAACTTTGGACAGGTGTAGTTAATGAAAAACTGTTTTTT. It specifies CASSELWTGVVNEKLFF.

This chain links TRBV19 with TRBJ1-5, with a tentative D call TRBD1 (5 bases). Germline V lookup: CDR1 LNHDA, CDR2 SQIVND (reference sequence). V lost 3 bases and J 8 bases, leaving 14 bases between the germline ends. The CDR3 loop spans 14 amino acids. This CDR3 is CASSIGRTMEPQHF. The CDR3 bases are TGTGCCAGTAGTATTGGCAGGACAATGGAGCCCCAGCATTTT.

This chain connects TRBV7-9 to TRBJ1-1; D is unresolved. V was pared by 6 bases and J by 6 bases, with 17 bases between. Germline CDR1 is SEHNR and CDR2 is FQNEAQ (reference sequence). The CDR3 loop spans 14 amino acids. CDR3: CASSSFDGSAEAFF. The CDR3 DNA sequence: TGTGCCAGCAGTTCATTTGACGGATCTGCTGAAGCTTTCTTT.

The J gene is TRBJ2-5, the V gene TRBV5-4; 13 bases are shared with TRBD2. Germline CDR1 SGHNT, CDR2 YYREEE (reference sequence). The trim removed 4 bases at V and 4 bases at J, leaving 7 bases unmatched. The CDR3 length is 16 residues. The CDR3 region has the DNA TGTGCCAGCAGCCGAAAAACTAGCGGGGGGGCAGAGACCCAGTACTTC. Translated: CASSRKTSGGAETQYF.

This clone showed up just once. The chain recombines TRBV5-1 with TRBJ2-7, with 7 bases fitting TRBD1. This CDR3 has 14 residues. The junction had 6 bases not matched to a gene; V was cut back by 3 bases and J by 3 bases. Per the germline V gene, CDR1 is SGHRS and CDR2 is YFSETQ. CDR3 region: CASSSGTVIYEQYF. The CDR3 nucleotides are TGCGCCAGCAGCTCCGGGACAGTCATCTACGAGCAGTACTTC.

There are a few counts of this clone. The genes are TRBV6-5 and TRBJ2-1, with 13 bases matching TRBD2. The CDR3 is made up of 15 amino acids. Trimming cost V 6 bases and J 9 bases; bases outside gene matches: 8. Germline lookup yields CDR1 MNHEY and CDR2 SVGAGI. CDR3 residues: CASSGTSGGAAEQFF. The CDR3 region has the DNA TGTGCCAGCAGCGGAACTAGCGGGGGGGCCGCTGAGCAGTTCTTC.